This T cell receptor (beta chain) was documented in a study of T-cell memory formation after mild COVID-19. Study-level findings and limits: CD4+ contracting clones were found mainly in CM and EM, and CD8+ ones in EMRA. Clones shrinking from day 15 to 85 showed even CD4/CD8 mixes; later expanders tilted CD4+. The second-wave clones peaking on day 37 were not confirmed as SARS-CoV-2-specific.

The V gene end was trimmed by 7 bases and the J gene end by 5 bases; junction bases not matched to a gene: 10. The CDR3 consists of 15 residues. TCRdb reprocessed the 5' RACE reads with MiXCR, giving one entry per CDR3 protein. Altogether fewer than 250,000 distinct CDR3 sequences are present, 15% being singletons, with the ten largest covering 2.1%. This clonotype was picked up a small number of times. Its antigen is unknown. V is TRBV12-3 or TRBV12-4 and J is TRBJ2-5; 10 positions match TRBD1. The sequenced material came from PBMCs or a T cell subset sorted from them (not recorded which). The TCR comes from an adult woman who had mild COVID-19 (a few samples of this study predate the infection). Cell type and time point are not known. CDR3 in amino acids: CASNRDRGLRETQYF. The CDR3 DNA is TGTGCCAGCAACCGAGACAGGGGGCTTAGGGAGACCCAGTACTTC.